The source of this T cell receptor beta chain is a study of T cell repertoires in cytomegalovirus infection (dated by TCRdb to about 2019). General notes on the study: Donor HLA type was relevant to the analysis, because carriage of CMV infection together with the matching HLA type was indicated by public TCR beta signatures. What the authors observed across the whole study: The ex vivo response was dominated by HLA-C-restricted CMV-specific TCR beta clonotypes, which also provided the single most frequent clonotype in two of eight donors. Carriers of CMV infection plus the relevant HLA type were discriminated by the cumulative frequency of public TCR beta family members in the study cohort and in an independent approximately 360-donor cohort.

There are a few counts of this clonotype. What this receptor recognizes is not known. The input lacks base qualities; no much larger clone sits a single base away. Sequencing relied on an Illumina HiSeq 1500. TCRdb trimmed public reads at Q25 via fastp, called clones via MiXCR and kept in-frame beta chains. For every CDR3 protein sequence, its rows merge into one entry that carries the most common genes and DNA. Within this sample are around 180,000 distinct CDR3 sequences, with 15% to 20% of them counted one time only. The ten largest account for approximately 3% of the sample. From its cysteine to its phenylalanine, the CDR3 spans 15 amino acids. Only the CDR3 region is kept as DNA, spanning 45 bases read in frame from base 1. V loses 6 bases of germline sequence and J loses 7 bases, and the interval between the two ends is 19 bases. The germline V gene supplies CDR1 ENHRY and CDR2 SYGVKD.

This clonotype was sampled from a human donor in good health (CMV status not recorded). Some clones in this sample may be carry-over from other donors' samples. The specimen was PBMCs. The rearranged chain carries TRBV10-3 and TRBJ1-5; no confident D gene assignment can be made. The CDR3 corresponds to CAISQTEGMVQPQHF. The DNA reads TGTGCCATCAGCCAAACGGAGGGAATGGTGCAGCCCCAGCATTTT.